Here is one T cell receptor beta chain with its context. The treatment: randomized to nivolumab then ipilimumab (arm A) or the reverse (arm B). Patients had received no earlier DNA-damaging chemotherapy. PBMC sorting kept live CD3+CD8+ cells without CD19 or CD56. The V end was cut by 5 bases, the J end by 10 bases, with 17 bases between. CDR1 SGHAT and CDR2 FQNNGV come from the germline V gene. The CDR3 covers 13 residues. This specimen comes from a study of sequential checkpoint blockade in melanoma. Study as a whole: First-line arms were nivolumab then ipilimumab, or the reverse, randomized 1:1. Each arm's sequence ended with maintenance nivolumab.

Assay used: immunoSEQ multiplex PCR; TCRdb lists only in-frame clones, some missing. The sample has under 40,000 clones, roughly 84% seen once; the top ten hold around 11%. V gene TRBV11-2 combines with J gene TRBJ1-1; D may be TRBD1 (5 bases). This TCR came from a human donor with melanoma. The material was CD8+ T cells sorted from blood (inferred from file names), obtained from a patient given nivolumab and ipilimumab in sequence. For the CDR3, the DNA is TGTGCCAGCAGCCCTGGGCAGGGAGGACGAGCTTTCTTT. It is translated as CASSPGQGGRAFF.